The 26 T cell receptor beta chains listed next were all sequenced from one sample in a study of T-cell memory formation after mild COVID-19. TCRdb re-called the 5' RACE reads with MiXCR, one entry per CDR3 protein. The sample lists about 350,000 distinct CDR3 sequences, around 15% occurring once. Sequencing was performed on PBMCs or a T cell subset sorted from them (not recorded which). These receptors originate from a man younger than 30 who had mild COVID-19 (a few samples of this study predate the infection). Cell type and time point are not known.

This clonotype was detected a few times. V usage is TRBV7-9 and J usage is TRBJ2-1; TRBD1 agrees at 9 bases. CDR1 and CDR2 from the germline V gene are SEHNR and FQNEAQ (reference sequence). Trimming at V came to 5 bases and at J to 5 bases, leaving 7 bases not matched to a gene. This CDR3 contains 15 residues. DNA for the CDR3: TGTGCCAGCAGCACCCGGACAGGGGACAACAATGAGCAGTTCTTC. Residues: CASSTRTGDNNEQFF.

This clonotype was recorded at least ten times. The chain recombines TRBV12-3 or TRBV12-4 with TRBJ1-2, with unresolved D. The V end lost 5 bases, the J end lost 8 bases, and 15 bases lay between the germline ends. The CDR3 has 13 amino acids. The CDR3 DNA reads TGTGCCAGCAGTCTGGGAGGGTCCGGCGGCTACACCTTC. Encoded protein: CASSLGGSGGYTF.

This clonotype has a handful of counts. The chain joins TRBV3-1 to TRBJ2-2, with TRBD2 matching 7 bases. The ends lost 2 bases at V and 7 bases at J; junction bases unmatched: 1. The CDR3 totals 13 residues. The germline V gene has CDR1 LGHDT and CDR2 YNNKEL (reference sequence). CDR3 sequence: CASSQLAVGELFF. The CDR3 nucleotides read TGTGCCAGCAGCCAACTAGCGGTCGGGGAGCTGTTTTTT.

This clonotype has only a few counts. The chain uses TRBV5-6 and TRBJ1-3; D uncertain. Germline CDR1 is SGHDT and CDR2 is YYEEEE. The CDR3 totals 15 residues. The V gene lost 1 base and the J gene lost 4 bases, with 12 bases spanning the gap. The CDR3 protein is CASSLFGLTGNTIYF. Written as DNA, the CDR3 is TGTGCCAGCAGCTTGTTCGGCCTCACAGGAAACACCATATATTTT. Looking up the rest from reference TRBV5-6 and TRBJ1-3 gives the full variable domain: DAGVTQSPTHLIKTRGQQVTLRCSPKSGHDTVSWYQQALGQGPQFIFQYYEEEERQRGNFPDRFSGHQFPNYSSELNVNALLLGDSALYLCASSLFGLTGNTIYFGEGSWLTVV.

The genes are TRBV6-2 or TRBV6-3 and TRBJ2-2; D is perhaps TRBD1 (5 bases). The CDR3 extends over 13 amino acids. V lost 6 bases, J lost 4 bases, and 9 bases lay in between. CDR1 and CDR2 (germline): MNHEY, SVGEGT. CDR3 DNA: TGTGCCAGCAGACCCAGGGTCACCGGGGAGCTGTTTTTT. This sequence encodes CASRPRVTGELFF.

This sequence joins TRBV27 and TRBJ1-6, with TRBD1 as a possible D gene (6 bases). This CDR3 is built from 12 residues. Germline V gene data show CDR1 as MNHEY and CDR2 as SMNVEV (reference sequence). Trimming removed 10 bases from V and 13 bases from J, with 17 bases in between. CDR3 residues: CATGRQAVPLHF. The CDR3 DNA reads as TGTGCCACAGGGCGACAGGCGGTCCCCCTCCACTTT.

The genes are TRBV11-2 and TRBJ2-1, with TRBD2 as a possible D gene (7 bases). The germline V gene has CDR1 SGHAT and CDR2 FQNNGV. Trimming stripped 2 bases from V and 6 bases from J, with 14 bases between. This CDR3 has 15 residues. The CDR3 region has the DNA TGTGCCAGCAGCTTAAGCACAGGGAGGGCCAATGAGCAGTTCTTC. This encodes CASSLSTGRANEQFF.

This clonotype was detected a few times. This CDR3 is CASSRDSLYGYTF. The CDR3 DNA is TGTGCCAGCAGCCGCGACAGCCTCTATGGCTACACCTTC. The chain recombines TRBV7-2 with TRBJ1-2; tentative D call: TRBD1 (5 bases). The V gene lost 5 bases and the J gene lost 4 bases, with 11 bases spanning the gap. CDR1 is SGHTA and CDR2 is FQGNSA in the germline V gene. The CDR3 spans 13 residues.

The rearrangement joins TRBV7-3 to TRBJ2-3; D gene unclear. Germline loops: CDR1 SGHTA, CDR2 FQGTGA. The CDR3 consists of 15 residues. V was clipped by 5 bases and J by 3 bases, with 15 bases between them. The CDR3 coding sequence is TGTGCCAGCAGCCCGTGGGGTCCTAGAACAGATACGCAGTATTTT. Translation: CASSPWGPRTDTQYF. Full variable domain (rest looked up from reference TRBV7-3 and TRBJ2-3): GAGVSQTPSNKVTEKGKYVELRCDPISGHTALYWYRQSLGQGPEFLIYFQGTGAADDSGLPNDRFFAVRPEGSVSTLKIQRTERGDSAVYLCASSPWGPRTDTQYFGPGTRLTVL.

This clonotype was counted a few times. The gene calls are TRBV14 and TRBJ2-1; D might be TRBD2 (6 bases). V was shortened by 1 base and J by 7 bases, with 11 bases between the two germline ends. Germline CDR1 and CDR2: SGHDN and FVKESK. This CDR3 is built from 14 residues. The CDR3 loop is CASSQVTGRNEQFF. The CDR3 nucleotides are TGTGCCAGCAGCCAAGTGACCGGGAGAAATGAGCAGTTCTTC.

About this clonotype: Being one base from a much bigger clone, this may be a read error. The rearrangement links TRBV4-3 to TRBJ2-2; D is undetermined. Between the trimmed V and J ends, which lost 0 bases and 5 bases, there was a span of 16 bases. Germline loops: CDR1 LGHNA, CDR2 YSLEER. This CDR3 spans 17 amino acids. This chain's CDR3 is CASSQDPPRAVTGELFF. The CDR3 DNA reads TGCGCCAGCAGCCAAGATCCCCCCCGGGCCGTGACCGGGGAGCTGTTTTTT.

This clonotype was found a few times. This chain links TRBV9 with TRBJ2-5, with D possibly matching TRBD2 (6 bases). V was pared by 1 base and J by 4 bases, with 11 bases between. Germline V CDR1 and CDR2: SGDLS, YYNGEE. The CDR3 sequence is 14 residues long. The CDR3 here is CASSVSGSLETQYF. The CDR3 nucleotides read TGTGCCAGCAGCGTATCCGGGAGCCTAGAGACCCAGTACTTC.

J is TRBJ2-3 and V is TRBV7-3; TRBD2 agrees at 11 bases. The CDR3 sequence is 17 residues long. Germline loops: CDR1 SGHTA, CDR2 FQGTGA. V dropped 2 bases and J dropped 0; count of bases not matched to a gene: 4. CDR3 residues: CASSLLAGGDSTDTQYF. CDR3 nucleotides: TGTGCCAGCAGCTTACTAGCGGGGGGAGATAGCACAGATACGCAGTATTTT. The whole variable domain, remainder taken from reference TRBV7-3 and TRBJ2-3, is GAGVSQTPSNKVTEKGKYVELRCDPISGHTALYWYRQSLGQGPEFLIYFQGTGAADDSGLPNDRFFAVRPEGSVSTLKIQRTERGDSAVYLCASSLLAGGDSTDTQYFGPGTRLTVL.

This clonotype was counted ten times or more. V gene TRBV7-9 combines with J gene TRBJ1-2; no reliable D call. V was shortened by 3 bases and J by 0 bases, with 11 bases between the two germline ends. The CDR3 contains 15 residues. In germline, CDR1 is SEHNR, CDR2 FQNEAQ (reference sequence). CDR3 nucleotides: TGTGCCAGCAGCTTCGGATGGTCCTCTAACTATGGCTACACCTTC. Amino acids: CASSFGWSSNYGYTF.

The gene calls are TRBV6-5 and TRBJ1-6; D unresolved. Germline CDR1 and CDR2: MNHEY and SVGAGI. Trimming shortened V by 6 bases and J by 5 bases, and 11 bases separated the two germline ends. This CDR3 is 14 amino acids long. CDR3 sequence reads: CASSSGRNNSPLHF. In DNA, the CDR3 is TGTGCCAGCAGCTCCGGACGGAATAATTCACCCCTCCACTTT.

This sequence joins TRBV7-3 and TRBJ2-1; 9 positions match TRBD2. The CDR3 consists of 15 residues. Unmatched junction bases numbered 6, after V lost 2 bases and J lost 7 bases. The germline V gene has CDR1 SGHTA and CDR2 FQGTGA. The CDR3, as DNA: TGTGCCAGCAGCTTAGGCCTAGCGGGGATTAATGAGCAGTTCTTC. Translated, it gives CASSLGLAGINEQFF.

CDR3 sequence reads: CASSPIAGVNEQFF. The CDR3 DNA sequence: TGTGCCAGTAGTCCTATAGCGGGAGTCAATGAGCAGTTCTTC. This chain joins TRBV19 and TRBJ2-1; TRBD2 matches 9 bases. The CDR3 is made up of 14 amino acids. V was clipped by 5 bases and J by 6 bases; unmatched bases: 5. From germline, CDR1 is LNHDA and CDR2 SQIVND (reference sequence).

The gene calls are TRBV5-1 and TRBJ1-1; the D is unclear. The CDR3 extends over 15 amino acids. Trimming took off 0 bases at V and 8 bases at J, with 17 bases between the two ends. Germline V CDR1 and CDR2: SGHRS, YFSETQ. In DNA, the CDR3 is TGCGCCAGCAGCTTGGGGCCGGGGAGGGAAGCCGAAGCTTTCTTT. Protein product: CASSLGPGREAEAFF.

This rearrangement joins TRBV6-5 to TRBJ2-7; TRBD1 is a possible D gene (5 bases). Germline lookup yields CDR1 MNHEY and CDR2 SVGAGI. CDR3 length: 12 residues. V lost 6 bases to trimming and J lost 1 base, with 7 bases between them. In nucleotides, the CDR3 is TGTGCCAGCAGACGACAGTCCTACGAGCAGTACGTC. It translates to CASRRQSYEQYV.

This clonotype was seen a few times. This chain uses TRBV24-1 with TRBJ2-3; a weak D match, TRBD1 (6 bases). The V end was cut by 7 bases, the J end by 4 bases, with 11 bases between. The germline gives CDR1 KGHDR, CDR2 SFDVKD. This CDR3 has 13 residues. CDR3 sequence reads: CATRGQLPDTQYF. The CDR3 DNA reads as TGTGCCACCAGAGGACAGCTCCCAGATACGCAGTATTTT.

The chain links TRBV6-5 to TRBJ1-1, with D maybe TRBD1 (5 bases). The CDR3 is 11 amino acids. Per germline, CDR1 MNHEY and CDR2 SVGAGI. V lost 4 bases and J 7 bases, leaving 7 bases between the germline ends. The CDR3 DNA reads as TGTGCCAGCAGTTTGGGGGTTGAAGCTTTCTTT. It translates to CASSLGVEAFF.

CDR3 protein: CASSLYGGGELYEQYF. The CDR3 DNA is TGTGCCAGCAGCTTGTACGGAGGAGGGGAGCTCTACGAGCAGTACTTC. This chain connects TRBV7-2 to TRBJ2-7, with D possibly being TRBD2 (6 bases). The length of the CDR3 is 16 residues. V lost 3 bases and J 3 bases, leaving 18 bases between the germline ends. Germline V gene sequence: CDR1 SGHTA, CDR2 FQGNSA.

This clonotype was seen just once. The genes are TRBV4-1 and TRBJ2-1, with D maybe TRBD2 (8 bases). This CDR3 has 15 residues. In germline, CDR1 is MGHRA, CDR2 YSYEKL. V gave up 3 bases and J gave up 14 bases, with 23 bases separating them. The CDR3 loop is CASSHLGLAGGQEFF. Here the CDR3 DNA reads TGCGCCAGCAGCCACCTTGGACTAGCAGGGGGTCAGGAGTTCTTC.

This clonotype has more than one count but fewer than ten. The chain recombines TRBV24-1 with TRBJ2-1; possible D gene TRBD2, 6 bases. Germline V CDR1 and CDR2: KGHDR, SFDVKD. Trimming left V 3 bases short and J 8 bases short, with 7 bases between. The length of the CDR3 is 12 residues. CDR3 bases: TGTGCCACCAGTGATCCGGGGGATGAGCAGTTCTTC. Protein sequence: CATSDPGDEQFF.

The rearrangement uses TRBV6-2 or TRBV6-3 and TRBJ1-2; 7 nucleotides agree with TRBD1. The length of the CDR3 is 13 residues. Germline values: CDR1 MNHEY, CDR2 SVGEGT. V lost 11 bases, J lost 0 bases, and 6 bases stayed unmatched. The chain's CDR3 is CAGHGTANYGYTF. Written as DNA, the CDR3 is TGTGCCGGTCACGGGACAGCTAACTATGGCTACACCTTC.

The chain combines TRBV5-1 with TRBJ2-7; 9 bases fit TRBD2. Trimming cost V 4 bases and J 0 bases; bases outside gene matches: 8. The CDR3 is made up of 16 amino acids. Per germline, CDR1 SGHRS and CDR2 YFSETQ. The CDR3 nucleotides are TGCGCCAGCAGCGGCGGGGGGGTTACCAGCTCCTACGAGCAGTACTTC. Translation gives CASSGGGVTSSYEQYF. The whole variable domain, filled in from reference TRBV5-1 and TRBJ2-7, reads KAGVTQTPRYLIKTRGQQVTLSCSPISGHRSVSWYQQTPGQGLQFLFEYFSETQRNKGNFPGRFSGRQFSNSRSEMNVSTLELGDSALYLCASSGGGVTSSYEQYFGPGTRLTVT.